A single sample is the source of the 18 T cell receptor beta chains below, sequenced in a study of Graves' ophthalmopathy and Graves' hyperthyroidism. Amplification of the TCR beta CDR3 regions used RNA transcripts (as template). The first round was an RT-PCR with HTBI primers, and the second round was a multiplex PCR. TCRdb reprocessed the multiplex PCR reads with MiXCR, giving one entry per CDR3 protein. The table has about 220,000 distinct CDR3 sequences, about a fifth seen once. Sample: peripheral blood. The receptors derive from a woman aged 45 to 65 with Graves' ophthalmopathy.

This clonotype was found many times. V is TRBV6-5 and J is TRBJ2-5, with TRBD2 identical over 7 bases. The CDR3 extends over 13 amino acids. J was trimmed by 8 bases and V by 7 bases; bases with no gene match: 10. CDR1 is MNHEY and CDR2 is SVGAGI in the germline V gene. The CDR3 loop is CASNSPGGGTQYF. The CDR3 DNA is TGTGCCAGCAATTCCCCGGGGGGAGGCACCCAGTACTTC.

This clonotype has at least ten counts. The J gene is TRBJ1-2, the V gene TRBV7-2; D remains unclear. The CDR3 is 15 residues long. Between the trimmed V and J ends, which lost 4 bases and 5 bases, there was a span of 17 bases. Germline V gene data show CDR1 as SGHTA and CDR2 as FQGNSA. The CDR3, as DNA: TGTGCCAGCAGCTCATCGTCGAACACCTTTTATGGCTACACCTTC. It specifies CASSSSSNTFYGYTF.

The sample holds many counts of this clonotype. This chain's CDR3 is CASSSNRGRWNTEAFF. DNA of the CDR3: TGTGCCAGCAGTTCGAACCGGGGCCGGTGGAACACTGAAGCTTTCTTT. This sequence joins TRBV6-5 and TRBJ1-1; a weak D match, TRBD1 (5 bases). V lost 4 bases and J lost 1, with 16 bases in between. Germline CDR1 MNHEY, CDR2 SVGAGI. The CDR3 is 16 residues long.

This clonotype was seen a single time. The V call is TRBV19, the J call TRBJ1-5, with a tentative D call TRBD1 (6 bases). There are 18 residues in the CDR3. Deletions cut 7 bases from V and 2 bases from J, with 24 bases between. From germline, CDR1 is LNHDA and CDR2 SQIVND (reference sequence). The CDR3 DNA is TGTGCCAGTAACCCCGGACAGTTTAAAGGGACTGGCAATCAGCCCCAGCATTTT. This translates into CASNPGQFKGTGNQPQHF.

Ten or more counts support this clonotype. The chain joins TRBV6-4 to TRBJ2-2; 11 positions match TRBD2. The germline CDR1 and CDR2 sequences are MRHNA and SNTAGT. The CDR3 is made up of 18 amino acids. V was pared by 5 bases and J by 0 bases, with 8 bases of the junction left unmatched. CDR3 region: CASSRLAGRSPNTGELFF. The CDR3 DNA is TGTGCCAGCAGTAGACTAGCGGGACGATCACCGAACACCGGGGAGCTGTTTTTT.

This clonotype was counted many times. V and J are TRBV11-2 and TRBJ2-2; TRBD1 might be the D (6 bases). The V end was cut by 5 bases, the J end by 6 bases, with 19 bases between. This CDR3 is 16 amino acids long. Germline CDR1 reads SGHAT; CDR2 reads FQNNGV. For the CDR3, the DNA is TGTGCCAGCAGCCCACCGGGACAACAGAGGGCCGGGGAGCTGTTTTTT. Protein sequence: CASSPPGQQRAGELFF.

This clonotype came up many times. The rearrangement uses TRBV6-1 and TRBJ1-1; no definite D call. This CDR3 is 13 amino acids long. Germline V lookup: CDR1 MNHNS, CDR2 SASEGT. V was trimmed by 7 bases and J by 0 bases, leaving 9 bases between them. The CDR3 DNA sequence: TGTGCCAGCACCTTGAGGGTGAACACTGAAGCTTTCTTT. It codes for CASTLRVNTEAFF.

This clonotype was counted many times. This chain connects TRBV28 to TRBJ1-2; D might be TRBD1 (5 bases). This CDR3 spans 11 amino acids. The germline V gene has CDR1 MDHEN and CDR2 SYDVKM. V lost 7 bases, J lost 8 bases, and 11 bases lay in between. This chain's CDR3 is CASMGVRGYTF. The CDR3 DNA sequence: TGTGCCAGCATGGGGGTTAGAGGCTACACCTTC.

This clonotype has at least ten counts. J is TRBJ1-5 and V is TRBV5-1; TRBD1 is a possible D gene (6 bases). Deletions cut 4 bases from V and 1 base from J, with 15 bases between. Germline V lookup: CDR1 SGHRS, CDR2 YFSETQ. CDR3 length: 16 amino acids. This CDR3 is CASSQRQDSSNQPQHF. As DNA, the CDR3 is TGCGCCAGCAGCCAGAGACAGGATTCGAGCAATCAGCCCCAGCATTTT.

The rearrangement links TRBV6-1 to TRBJ2-7, with no clear D. The CDR3 is made up of 12 amino acids. Germline V lookup: CDR1 MNHNS, CDR2 SASEGT. V was pared by 6 bases and J by 2 bases, with 8 bases between. The CDR3 bases are TGTGCCAGCAGATCATTGACCTACGAGCAGTACTTC. Its translation is CASRSLTYEQYF.

This chain uses TRBV7-2 with TRBJ1-1; possible D gene TRBD1, 6 bases. Deletions cut 5 bases from V and 14 bases from J, with 21 bases between. CDR3 size: 13 residues. Germline lookup yields CDR1 SGHTA and CDR2 FQGNSA. In DNA form, the CDR3 reads TGTGCCAGCAGCATACAACAGGGCTCGAAAGTGTTCTTT. It translates to CASSIQQGSKVFF.

This clonotype has ten or more counts. The V and J genes are TRBV5-1 and TRBJ1-1; D unclear. This CDR3 spans 14 amino acids. Looked up from germline, CDR1 is SGHRS and CDR2 is YFSETQ. V was cut by 9 bases and J by 4 bases, with 19 bases left in between. In nucleotides, the CDR3 is TGCGCCACCTCCCCCGTAGGCAGCCTCACTGAAGCTTTCTTT. It specifies CATSPVGSLTEAFF.

The chain joins TRBV4-2 to TRBJ1-2, with TRBD1 matching 9 bases. The V segment lost 4 bases and the J segment 4 bases; nucleotides outside the gene matches: 10. There are 16 residues in the CDR3. From germline, CDR1 is LGHNA and CDR2 YNFKEQ. CDR3 protein: CASSLLSGQGTYGYTF. In DNA, the CDR3 is TGTGCCAGCAGCCTACTAAGCGGACAGGGGACCTATGGCTACACCTTC.

This clonotype was detected only a few times. The chain links TRBV25-1 to TRBJ1-1; maybe TRBD1 (6 bases). V gave up 4 bases and J gave up 5 bases, with 14 bases separating them. Germline assignment: CDR1 MGHDK and CDR2 SYGVNS. The CDR3 sequence is 14 residues long. In nucleotides, the CDR3 is TGTGCCAGCAGTGCCCTCAGGGGTCAGACTGAAGCTTTCTTT. It specifies CASSALRGQTEAFF.

The chain recombines TRBV20-1 with TRBJ1-2; D is undetermined. From germline, CDR1 is DFQATT and CDR2 SNEGSKA (reference sequence). This CDR3 has 12 residues. V dropped 3 bases and J dropped 10 bases, with 15 bases sitting between them. CDR3 nucleotides: TGCAGTGCTAGTGAGGTCAGCCAGCACTACACCTTC. Protein: CSASEVSQHYTF.

This clonotype occurred many times. The V call is TRBV11-1, the J call TRBJ1-1; 7 bases align to TRBD1. CDR3 length: 16 amino acids. Germline CDR1 SGHAT, CDR2 FQDESV (reference sequence). V gave up 5 bases and J gave up 0 bases; unmatched junction bases: 9. The CDR3 is CASSPQGGHMNTEAFF. CDR3 coding DNA: TGTGCCAGCAGCCCTCAGGGGGGCCACATGAACACTGAAGCTTTCTTT.

This clonotype has a handful of counts. The chain employs TRBV6-1 and TRBJ2-5; 8 bases map to TRBD2. The CDR3 runs 16 residues. Unmatched junction bases numbered 14, after V lost 6 bases and J lost 5 bases. Germline CDR1 and CDR2: MNHNS and SASEGT. The CDR3 sequence: CASSIGGLGSIETQYF. DNA of the CDR3: TGTGCCAGCAGCATAGGGGGACTAGGGAGCATCGAGACCCAGTACTTC.

This clonotype has at least ten counts. This chain connects TRBV4-1 to TRBJ2-7, with TRBD2 as a possible D gene (6 bases). The germline gives CDR1 MGHRA, CDR2 YSYEKL. CDR3 size: 17 residues. V lost 1 base to trimming and J lost 2 bases, with 18 bases between them. CDR3 sequence reads: CASSQASAVAATYEQYF. The CDR3 region has the DNA TGCGCCAGCAGCCAAGCCTCGGCGGTAGCGGCTACCTACGAGCAGTACTTC.